This T cell receptor (beta chain) was sequenced for a study of shared clonotypes between healthy human individuals. Overall study: CD4 naive cells filled three plates per donor, CD4 memory three, CD8 naive two and CD8 memory one. The study's findings and limits: It was observed that approximately 5% of naive CD4 clonotypes were shared across a few donors.

All of the donors resided in Nashville, Tennessee, and each was a Caucasian adult. Germline V gene data show CDR1 as MNHEY and CDR2 as SMNVEV (reference sequence). The CDR3 has 16 amino acids. The V segment lost 5 bases and the J segment 2 bases; nucleotides outside the gene matches: 8. The table came from immunoSEQ multiplex PCR; TCRdb's copy has only in-frame clones and leaves some out. The table shows around 750,000 clones, with less than 85% occurring only once. This clone occurred a few times. Its cognate antigen is unknown. The sequence derives from a woman aged 25-40 years in good health. The sequencing input was memory CD4+ T cells sorted from blood. Subset given: CD45RA-negative fraction. V and J are TRBV27 and TRBJ1-5; TRBD1 matches 8 bases. The CDR3 loop reads CASSKADRAGNQPQHF. CDR3 DNA sequence: TGTGCCAGCAGTAAAGCGGACAGGGCTGGCAATCAGCCCCAGCATTTT.